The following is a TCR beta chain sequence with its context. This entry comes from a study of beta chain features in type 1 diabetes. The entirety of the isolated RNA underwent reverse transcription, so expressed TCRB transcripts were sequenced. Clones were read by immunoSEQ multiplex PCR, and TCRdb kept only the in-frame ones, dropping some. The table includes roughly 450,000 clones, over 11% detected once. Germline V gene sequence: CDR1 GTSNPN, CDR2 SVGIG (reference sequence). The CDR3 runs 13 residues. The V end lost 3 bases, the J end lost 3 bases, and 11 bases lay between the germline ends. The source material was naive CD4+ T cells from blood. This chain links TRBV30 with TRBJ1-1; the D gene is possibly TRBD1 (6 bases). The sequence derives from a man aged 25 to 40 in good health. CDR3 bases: TGTGCCTGGAGACCGAACAGGGACACTGAAGCTTTCTTT. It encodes CAWRPNRDTEAFF.